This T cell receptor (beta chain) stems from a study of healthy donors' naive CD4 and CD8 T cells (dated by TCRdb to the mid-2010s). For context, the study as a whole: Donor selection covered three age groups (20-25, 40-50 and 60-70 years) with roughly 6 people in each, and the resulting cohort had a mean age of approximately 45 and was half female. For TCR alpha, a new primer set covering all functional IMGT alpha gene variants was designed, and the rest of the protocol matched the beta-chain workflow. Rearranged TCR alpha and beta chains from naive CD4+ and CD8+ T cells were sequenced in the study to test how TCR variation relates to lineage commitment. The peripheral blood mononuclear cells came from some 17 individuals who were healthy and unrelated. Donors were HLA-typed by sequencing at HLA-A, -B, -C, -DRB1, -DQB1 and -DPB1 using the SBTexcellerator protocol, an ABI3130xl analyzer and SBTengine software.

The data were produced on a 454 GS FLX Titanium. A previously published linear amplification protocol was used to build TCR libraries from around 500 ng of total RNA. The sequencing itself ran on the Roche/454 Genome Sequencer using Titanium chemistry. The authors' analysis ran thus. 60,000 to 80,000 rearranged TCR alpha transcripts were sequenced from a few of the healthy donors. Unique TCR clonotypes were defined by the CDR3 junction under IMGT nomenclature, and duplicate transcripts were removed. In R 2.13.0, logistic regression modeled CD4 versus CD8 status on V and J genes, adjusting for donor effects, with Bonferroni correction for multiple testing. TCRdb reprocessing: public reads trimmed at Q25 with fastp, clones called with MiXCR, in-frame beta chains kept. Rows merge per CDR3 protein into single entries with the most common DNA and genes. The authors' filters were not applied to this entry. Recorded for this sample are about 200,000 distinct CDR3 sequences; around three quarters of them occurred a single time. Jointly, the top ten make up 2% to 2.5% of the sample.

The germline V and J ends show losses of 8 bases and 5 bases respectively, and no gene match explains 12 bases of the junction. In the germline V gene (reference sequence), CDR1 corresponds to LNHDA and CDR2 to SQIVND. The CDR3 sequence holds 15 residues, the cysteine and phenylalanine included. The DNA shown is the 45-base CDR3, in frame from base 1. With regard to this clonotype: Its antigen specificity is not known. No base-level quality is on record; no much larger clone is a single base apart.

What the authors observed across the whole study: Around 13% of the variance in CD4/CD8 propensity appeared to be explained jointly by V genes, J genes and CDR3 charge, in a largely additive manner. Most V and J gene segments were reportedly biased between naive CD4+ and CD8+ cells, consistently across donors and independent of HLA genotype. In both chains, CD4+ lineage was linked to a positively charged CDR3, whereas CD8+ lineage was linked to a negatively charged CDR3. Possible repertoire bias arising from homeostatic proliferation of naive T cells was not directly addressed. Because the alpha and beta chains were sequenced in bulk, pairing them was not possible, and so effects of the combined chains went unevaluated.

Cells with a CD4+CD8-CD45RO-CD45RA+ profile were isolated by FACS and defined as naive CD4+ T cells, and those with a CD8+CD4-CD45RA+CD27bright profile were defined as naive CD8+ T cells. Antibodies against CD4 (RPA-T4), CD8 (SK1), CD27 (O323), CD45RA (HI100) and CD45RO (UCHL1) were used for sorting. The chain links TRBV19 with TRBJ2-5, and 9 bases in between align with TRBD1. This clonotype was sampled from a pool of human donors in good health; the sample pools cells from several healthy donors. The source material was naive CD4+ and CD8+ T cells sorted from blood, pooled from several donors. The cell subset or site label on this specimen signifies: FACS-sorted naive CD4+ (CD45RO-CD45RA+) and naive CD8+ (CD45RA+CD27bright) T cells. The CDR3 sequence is CASGPPAGTGETQYF. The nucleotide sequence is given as TGTGCCAGTGGTCCCCCTGCCGGGACAGGGGAGACCCAGTACTTC.